This T cell receptor (beta chain) is from a study of T cells expressing NK-cell markers. Study context: Researchers got TCR beta repertoires out of sorted CD3+CD56+NKG2C+, CD3+CD56+NKG2C- and CD3+CD56-NKG2C+ T cells. Study-wide points: There were a handful of donors in whom these clonotypes also led the CD3+CD56-NKG2C+ fraction. The study found dominant NKG2C+ clonotypes at about 1.0-7.5% of CD8+ T cells in several donors.

Points on this clonotype: The antigen is not known.

TCRdb reprocessed the 5' RACE reads and reports one entry per CDR3 protein, with no DNA. This listing includes about 110,000 distinct CDR3 sequences. The sequence came from a woman between 18 and 70 years old in good health. Sequenced sample: blood T cells: a sorted CD56 or NKG2C T cell subset, CD4+ or CD8+ T cells, or bulk PBMC T cells (not recorded which).

The CDR3 here is CSVARTGEQFF. The chain joins TRBV29-1 to TRBJ2-1. The CDR3 is made up of 11 amino acids. CDR1 SQVTM and CDR2 ANQGSEA come from the germline V gene.